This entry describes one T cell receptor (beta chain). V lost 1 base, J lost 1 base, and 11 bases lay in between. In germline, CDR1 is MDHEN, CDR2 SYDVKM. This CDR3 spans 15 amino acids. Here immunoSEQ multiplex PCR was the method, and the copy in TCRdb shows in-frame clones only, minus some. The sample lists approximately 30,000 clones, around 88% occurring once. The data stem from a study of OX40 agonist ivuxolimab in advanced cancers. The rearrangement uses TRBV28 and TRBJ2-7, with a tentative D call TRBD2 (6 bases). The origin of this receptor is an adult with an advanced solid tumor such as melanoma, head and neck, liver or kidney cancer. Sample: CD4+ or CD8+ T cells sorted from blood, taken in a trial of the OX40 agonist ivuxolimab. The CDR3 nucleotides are TGTGCCAGCAGTTTATACCGGGGGTTATCCTACGAGCAGTACTTC. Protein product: CASSLYRGLSYEQYF. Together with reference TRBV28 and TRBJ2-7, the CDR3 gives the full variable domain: DVKVTQSSRYLVKRTGEKVFLECVQDMDHENMFWYRQDPGLGLRLIYFSYDVKMKEKGDIPEGYSVSREKKERFSLILESASTNQTSMYLCASSLYRGLSYEQYFGPGTRLTVT.